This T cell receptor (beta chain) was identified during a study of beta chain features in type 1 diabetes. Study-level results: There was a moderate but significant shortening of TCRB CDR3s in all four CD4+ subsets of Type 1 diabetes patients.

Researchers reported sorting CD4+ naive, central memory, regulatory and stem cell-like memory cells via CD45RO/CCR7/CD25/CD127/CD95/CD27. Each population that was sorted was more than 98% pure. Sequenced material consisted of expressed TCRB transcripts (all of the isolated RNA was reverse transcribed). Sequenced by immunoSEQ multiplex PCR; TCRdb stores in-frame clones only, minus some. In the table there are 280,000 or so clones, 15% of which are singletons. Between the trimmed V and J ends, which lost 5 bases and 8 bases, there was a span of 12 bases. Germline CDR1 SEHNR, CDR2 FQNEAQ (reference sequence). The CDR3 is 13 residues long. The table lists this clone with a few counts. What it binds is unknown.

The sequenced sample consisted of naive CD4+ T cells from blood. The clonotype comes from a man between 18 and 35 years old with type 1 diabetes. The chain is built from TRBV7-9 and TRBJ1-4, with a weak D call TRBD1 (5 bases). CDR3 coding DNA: TGTGCCAGCAGCCCCACGGGGGGGGAAAAACTGTTTTTT. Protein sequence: CASSPTGGEKLFF.